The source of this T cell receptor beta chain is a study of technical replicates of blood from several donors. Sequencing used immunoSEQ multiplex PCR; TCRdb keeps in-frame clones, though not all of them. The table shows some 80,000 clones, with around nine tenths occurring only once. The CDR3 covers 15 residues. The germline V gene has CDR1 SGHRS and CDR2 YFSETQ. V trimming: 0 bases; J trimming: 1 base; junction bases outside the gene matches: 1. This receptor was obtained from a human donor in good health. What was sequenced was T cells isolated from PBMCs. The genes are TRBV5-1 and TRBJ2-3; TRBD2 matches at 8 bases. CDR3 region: CASSLGSGGTDTQYF. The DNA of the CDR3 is TGCGCCAGCAGCTTGGGTAGCGGGGGCACAGATACGCAGTATTTT. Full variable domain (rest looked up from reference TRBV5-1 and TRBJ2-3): KAGVTQTPRYLIKTRGQQVTLSCSPISGHRSVSWYQQTPGQGLQFLFEYFSETQRNKGNFPGRFSGRQFSNSRSEMNVSTLELGDSALYLCASSLGSGGTDTQYFGPGTRLTVL.